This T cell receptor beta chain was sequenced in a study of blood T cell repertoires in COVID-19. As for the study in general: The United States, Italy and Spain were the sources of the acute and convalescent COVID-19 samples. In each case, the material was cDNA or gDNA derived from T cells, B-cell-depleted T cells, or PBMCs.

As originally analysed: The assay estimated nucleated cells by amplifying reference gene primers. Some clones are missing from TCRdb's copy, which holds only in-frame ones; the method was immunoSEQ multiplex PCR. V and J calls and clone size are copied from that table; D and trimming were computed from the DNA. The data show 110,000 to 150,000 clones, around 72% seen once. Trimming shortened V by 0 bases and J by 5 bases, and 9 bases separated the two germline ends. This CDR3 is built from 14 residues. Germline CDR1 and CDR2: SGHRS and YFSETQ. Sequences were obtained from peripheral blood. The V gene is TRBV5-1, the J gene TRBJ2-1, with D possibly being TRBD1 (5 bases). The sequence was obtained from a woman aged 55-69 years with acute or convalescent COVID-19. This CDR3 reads CASSLAWTNNEQFF. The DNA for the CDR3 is TGCGCCAGCAGCTTGGCCTGGACAAACAATGAGCAGTTCTTC. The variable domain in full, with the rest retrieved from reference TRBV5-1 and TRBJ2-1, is KAGVTQTPRYLIKTRGQQVTLSCSPISGHRSVSWYQQTPGQGLQFLFEYFSETQRNKGNFPGRFSGRQFSNSRSEMNVSTLELGDSALYLCASSLAWTNNEQFFGPGTRLTVL.